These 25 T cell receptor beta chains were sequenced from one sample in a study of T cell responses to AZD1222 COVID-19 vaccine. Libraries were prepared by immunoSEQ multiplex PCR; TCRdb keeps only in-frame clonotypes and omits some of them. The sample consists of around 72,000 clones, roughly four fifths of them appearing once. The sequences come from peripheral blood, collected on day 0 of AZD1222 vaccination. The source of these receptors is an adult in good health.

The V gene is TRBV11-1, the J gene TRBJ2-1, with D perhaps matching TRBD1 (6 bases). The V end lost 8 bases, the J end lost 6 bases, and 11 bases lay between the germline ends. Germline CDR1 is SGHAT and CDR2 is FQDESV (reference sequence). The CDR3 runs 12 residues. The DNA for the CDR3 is TGTGCCAGCCGAGGGGGACCCAATGAGCAGTTCTTC. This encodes CASRGGPNEQFF.

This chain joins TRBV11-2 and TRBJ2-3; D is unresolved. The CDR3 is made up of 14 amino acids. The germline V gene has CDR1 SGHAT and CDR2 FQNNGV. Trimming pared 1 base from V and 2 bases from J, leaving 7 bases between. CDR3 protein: CASSLGGHTDTQYF. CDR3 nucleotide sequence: TGTGCCAGCAGCTTAGGAGGCCACACAGATACGCAGTATTTT. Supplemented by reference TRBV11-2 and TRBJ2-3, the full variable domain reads EAGVAQSPRYKIIEKRQSVAFWCNPISGHATLYWYQQILGQGPKLLIQFQNNGVVDDSQLPKDRFSAERLKGVDSTLKIQPAKLEDSAVYLCASSLGGHTDTQYFGPGTRLTVL.

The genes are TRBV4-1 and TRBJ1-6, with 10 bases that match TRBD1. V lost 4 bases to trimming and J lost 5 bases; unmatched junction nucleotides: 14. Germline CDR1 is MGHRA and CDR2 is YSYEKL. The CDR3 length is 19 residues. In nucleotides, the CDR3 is TGCGCCAGCAGCCGGGGACAGGGGACGCAAGGCCCCAATAATTCACCCCTCCACTTT. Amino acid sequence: CASSRGQGTQGPNNSPLHF.

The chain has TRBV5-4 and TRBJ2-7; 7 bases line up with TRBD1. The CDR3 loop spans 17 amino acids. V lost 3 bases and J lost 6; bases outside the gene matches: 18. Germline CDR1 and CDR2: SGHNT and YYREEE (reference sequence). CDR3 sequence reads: CASSSGTAEIRTREQYF. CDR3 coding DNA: TGTGCCAGCAGCTCCGGGACAGCCGAAATCCGGACCCGCGAGCAGTACTTC.

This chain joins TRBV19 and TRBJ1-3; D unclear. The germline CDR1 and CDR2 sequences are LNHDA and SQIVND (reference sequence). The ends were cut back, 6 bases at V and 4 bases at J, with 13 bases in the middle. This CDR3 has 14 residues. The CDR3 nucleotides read TGTGCCAGTAGCCCGTCAGGTACAGGAAACACCATATATTTT. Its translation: CASSPSGTGNTIYF.

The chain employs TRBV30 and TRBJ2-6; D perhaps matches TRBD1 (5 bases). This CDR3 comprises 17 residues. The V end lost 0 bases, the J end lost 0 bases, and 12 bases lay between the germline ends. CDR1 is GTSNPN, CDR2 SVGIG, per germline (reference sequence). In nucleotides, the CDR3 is TGTGCCTGGAGTGTACCCCACACAGGCTCTGGGGCCAACGTCCTGACTTTC. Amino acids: CAWSVPHTGSGANVLTF.

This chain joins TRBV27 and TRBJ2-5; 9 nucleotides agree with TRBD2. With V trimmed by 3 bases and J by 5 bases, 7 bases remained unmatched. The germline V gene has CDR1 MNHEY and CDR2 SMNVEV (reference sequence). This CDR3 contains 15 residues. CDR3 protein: CASSFRGGARETQYF. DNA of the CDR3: TGTGCCAGCAGTTTTCGCGGGGGGGCAAGGGAGACCCAGTACTTC.

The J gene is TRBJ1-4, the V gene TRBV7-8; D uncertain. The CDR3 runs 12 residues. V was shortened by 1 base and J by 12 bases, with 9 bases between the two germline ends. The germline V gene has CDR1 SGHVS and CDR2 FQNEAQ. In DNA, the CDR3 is TGTGCCAGCAGCTTAGGACCGGGCCAACTGTTTTTT. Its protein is CASSLGPGQLFF. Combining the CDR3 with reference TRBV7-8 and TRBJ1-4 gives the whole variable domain GAGVSQSPRYKVAKRGQDVALRCDPISGHVSLFWYQQALGQGPEFLTYFQNEAQLDKSGLPSDRFFAERPEGSVSTLKIQRTQQEDSAVYLCASSLGPGQLFFGSGTQLSVL.

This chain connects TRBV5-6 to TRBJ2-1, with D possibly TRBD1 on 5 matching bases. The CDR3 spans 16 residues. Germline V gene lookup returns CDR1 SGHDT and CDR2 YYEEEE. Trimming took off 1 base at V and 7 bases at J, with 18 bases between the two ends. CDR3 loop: CASSLMSGALRNEQFF. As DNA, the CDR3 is TGTGCCAGCAGCTTGATGTCTGGGGCGCTTCGTAATGAGCAGTTCTTC. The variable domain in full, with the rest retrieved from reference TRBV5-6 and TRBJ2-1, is DAGVTQSPTHLIKTRGQQVTLRCSPKSGHDTVSWYQQALGQGPQFIFQYYEEEERQRGNFPDRFSGHQFPNYSSELNVNALLLGDSALYLCASSLMSGALRNEQFFGPGTRLTVL.

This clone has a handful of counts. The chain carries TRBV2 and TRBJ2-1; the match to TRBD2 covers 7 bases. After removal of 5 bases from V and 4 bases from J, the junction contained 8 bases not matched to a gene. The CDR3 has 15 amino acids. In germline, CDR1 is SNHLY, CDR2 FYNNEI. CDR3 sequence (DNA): TGTGCCAGCAGTAAGACTAAGCGGGGTTACAATGAGCAGTTCTTC. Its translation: CASSKTKRGYNEQFF.

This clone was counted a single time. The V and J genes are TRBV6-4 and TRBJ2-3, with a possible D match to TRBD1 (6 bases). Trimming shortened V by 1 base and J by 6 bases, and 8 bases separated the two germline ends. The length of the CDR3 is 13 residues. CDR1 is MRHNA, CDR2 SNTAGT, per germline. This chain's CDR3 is CASSDLQGDTQYF. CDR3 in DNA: TGTGCCAGCAGTGACTTACAGGGTGATACGCAGTATTTT.

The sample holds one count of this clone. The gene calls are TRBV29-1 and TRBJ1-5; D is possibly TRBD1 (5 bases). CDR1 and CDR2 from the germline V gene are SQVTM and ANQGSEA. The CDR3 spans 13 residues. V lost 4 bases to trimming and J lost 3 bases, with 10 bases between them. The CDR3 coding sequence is TGCAGCGTTGCGCAGACAGACAATCAGCCCCAGCATTTT. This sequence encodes CSVAQTDNQPQHF.

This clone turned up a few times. The CDR3 DNA sequence: TGTGCCAGTAGTATCGCGGGGGCTACCACAGATACGCAGTATTTT. It translates to CASSIAGATTDTQYF. V and J are TRBV19 and TRBJ2-3, with D maybe TRBD2 (7 bases). Trimming removed 3 bases at V and 2 bases at J, with 12 bases between. CDR3 length equals 15 residues. Germline V gene lookup returns CDR1 LNHDA and CDR2 SQIVND (reference sequence). Full variable domain (missing parts from reference TRBV19 and TRBJ2-3): DGGITQSPKYLFRKEGQNVTLSCEQNLNHDAMYWYRQDPGQGLRLIYYSQIVNDFQKGDIAEGYSVSREKKESFPLTVTSAQKNPTAFYLCASSIAGATTDTQYFGPGTRLTVL.

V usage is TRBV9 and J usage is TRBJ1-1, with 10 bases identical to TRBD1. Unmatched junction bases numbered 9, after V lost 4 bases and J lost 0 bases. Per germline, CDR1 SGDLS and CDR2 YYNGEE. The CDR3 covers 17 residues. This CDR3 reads CASSSGQGIAMNTEAFF. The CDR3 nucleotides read TGTGCCAGCAGCTCGGGACAGGGGATTGCCATGAACACTGAAGCTTTCTTT.

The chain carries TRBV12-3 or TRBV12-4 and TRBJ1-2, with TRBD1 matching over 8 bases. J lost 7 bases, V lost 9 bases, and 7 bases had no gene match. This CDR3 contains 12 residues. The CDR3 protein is CASWQGAGGYTF. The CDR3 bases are TGTGCCAGTTGGCAGGGGGCGGGTGGCTACACCTTC.

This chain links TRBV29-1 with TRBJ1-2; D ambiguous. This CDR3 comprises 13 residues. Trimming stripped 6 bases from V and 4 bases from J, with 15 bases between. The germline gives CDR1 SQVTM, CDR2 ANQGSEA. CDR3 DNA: TGCAGCGTCCGACCCACCGGCGGCTATGGCTACACCTTC. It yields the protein CSVRPTGGYGYTF.

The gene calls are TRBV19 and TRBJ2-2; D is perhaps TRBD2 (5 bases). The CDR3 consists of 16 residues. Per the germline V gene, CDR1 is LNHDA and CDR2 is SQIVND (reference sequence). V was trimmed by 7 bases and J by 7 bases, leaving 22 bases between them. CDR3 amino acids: CASISAGAEVSGELFF. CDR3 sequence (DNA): TGTGCCAGTATTTCGGCTGGTGCGGAGGTCAGCGGGGAGCTGTTTTTT.

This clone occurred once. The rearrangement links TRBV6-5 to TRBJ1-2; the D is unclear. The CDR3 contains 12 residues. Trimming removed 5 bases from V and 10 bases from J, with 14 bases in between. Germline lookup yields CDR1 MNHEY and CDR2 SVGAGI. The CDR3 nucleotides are TGTGCCAGCAGTACCCTCTTCGGATCCTACACCTTC. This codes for CASSTLFGSYTF.

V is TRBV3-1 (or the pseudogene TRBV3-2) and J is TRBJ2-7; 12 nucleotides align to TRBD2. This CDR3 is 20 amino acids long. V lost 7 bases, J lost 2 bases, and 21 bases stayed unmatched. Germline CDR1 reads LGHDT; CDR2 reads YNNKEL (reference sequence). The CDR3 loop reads CASTFGQGFRTSGVTYEQYF. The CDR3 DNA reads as TGTGCCAGCACGTTCGGACAAGGATTTAGGACTAGCGGGGTTACCTACGAGCAGTACTTC.

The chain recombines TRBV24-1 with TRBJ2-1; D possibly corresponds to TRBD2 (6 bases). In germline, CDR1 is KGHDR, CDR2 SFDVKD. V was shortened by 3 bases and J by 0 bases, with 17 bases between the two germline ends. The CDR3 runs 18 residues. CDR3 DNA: TGTGCCACCAGTGATGCAGACTTAGCGGAATACTCCTACAATGAGCAGTTCTTC. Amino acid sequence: CATSDADLAEYSYNEQFF.

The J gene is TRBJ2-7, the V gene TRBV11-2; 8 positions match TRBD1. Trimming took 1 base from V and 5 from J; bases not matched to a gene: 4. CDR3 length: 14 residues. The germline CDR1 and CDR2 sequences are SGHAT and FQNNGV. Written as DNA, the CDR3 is TGTGCCAGCAGCTTAGGGACAGGGTCCAACGAGCAGTACTTC. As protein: CASSLGTGSNEQYF.

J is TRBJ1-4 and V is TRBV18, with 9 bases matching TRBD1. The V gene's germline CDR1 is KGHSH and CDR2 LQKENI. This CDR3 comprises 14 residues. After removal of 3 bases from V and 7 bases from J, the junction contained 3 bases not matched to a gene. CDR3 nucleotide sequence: TGTGCCAGCTCACCTGGACAGGGGACTGAAAAACTGTTTTTT. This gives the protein CASSPGQGTEKLFF.

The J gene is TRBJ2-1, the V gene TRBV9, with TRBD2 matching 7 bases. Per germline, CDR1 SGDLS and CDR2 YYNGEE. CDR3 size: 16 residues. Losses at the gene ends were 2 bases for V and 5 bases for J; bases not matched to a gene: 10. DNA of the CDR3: TGTGCCAGCAGCGTCAAGGGACTATTTGGGAACAATGAGCAGTTCTTC. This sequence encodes CASSVKGLFGNNEQFF.

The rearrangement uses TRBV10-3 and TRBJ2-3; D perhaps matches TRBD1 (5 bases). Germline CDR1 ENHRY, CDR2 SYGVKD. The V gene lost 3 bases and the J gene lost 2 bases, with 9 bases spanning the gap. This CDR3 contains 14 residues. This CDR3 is CAISDTRDTDTQYF. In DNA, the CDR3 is TGTGCCATCAGTGATACCAGGGACACAGATACGCAGTATTTT.

The CDR3 DNA follows: TGTGCCAGCAGCTCTATTCAGGGGAAAGCTTTCTTT. Its translation is CASSSIQGKAFF. The chain recombines TRBV6-5 with TRBJ1-1, with D possibly being TRBD1 (6 bases). This CDR3 spans 12 amino acids. The germline CDR1 and CDR2 sequences are MNHEY and SVGAGI. Trimming pared 6 bases from V and 9 bases from J, leaving 14 bases between.